These 21 T cell receptor beta chains originate from one sample sequenced in a study of shared clonotypes between healthy human individuals. TCRdb's table, derived via immunoSEQ multiplex PCR, lists solely in-frame clones and lacks some. The data show more than 2,000,000 clones, approximately 90% seen once. The source material was naive CD4+ T cells sorted from blood. The subset is: CD45RA+ positively selected. The receptors here all came from a man aged 18 to 35 in good health.

The genes are TRBV5-1 and TRBJ2-3; D is possibly TRBD1 (6 bases). The V end was cut by 1 base, the J end by 3 bases, with 12 bases between. The CDR3 is 15 amino acids. Germline V gene lookup returns CDR1 SGHRS and CDR2 YFSETQ. The CDR3 sequence: CASSLSLDRTDTQYF. In nucleotides, the CDR3 is TGCGCCAGCAGCTTGTCCCTTGACAGGACAGATACGCAGTATTTT.

This clone was picked up one time. The rearrangement links TRBV11-3 to TRBJ1-1; 9 bases match TRBD1. The germline V gene has CDR1 SGHNT and CDR2 YENEEA. There are 14 residues in the CDR3. The V gene end was trimmed by 1 base and the J gene end by 12 bases; junction bases not matched to a gene: 9. CDR3 loop: CASSLGAKQGATFF. CDR3 in DNA: TGTGCCAGCAGCTTAGGGGCAAAACAGGGGGCAACTTTCTTT.

The CDR3 coding sequence is TGTGCCGGCAATTATGCAGATGAAGCTTTCTTT. It yields the protein CAGNYADEAFF. The chain uses TRBV2 and TRBJ1-1; D remains unclear. CDR1 and CDR2 (germline): SNHLY, FYNNEI. CDR3 length: 11 amino acids. V was clipped by 11 bases and J by 7 bases, with 14 bases between them.

Concerning this clone itself: Other DNA sequences in this sample translate to the same CDR3. The chain joins TRBV7-2 to TRBJ1-4; 7 bases are shared with TRBD1. The germline CDR1 and CDR2 sequences are SGHTA and FQGNSA. The CDR3 contains 14 residues. J lost 8 bases, V lost 1 base, and 4 bases had no gene match. CDR3 nucleotides: TGTGCCAGCAGCTTAGGACAGGGAGGAGAAAAACTGTTTTTT. Its translation is CASSLGQGGEKLFF.

This clone has just one count. This chain uses TRBV5-1 with TRBJ2-2; 7 nucleotides line up with TRBD1. The V gene end was trimmed by 4 bases and the J gene end by 3 bases; junction bases not matched to a gene: 6. This CDR3 has 15 amino acids. Per the germline V gene, CDR1 is SGHRS and CDR2 is YFSETQ. The CDR3 DNA reads TGCGCCAGCAGCCGACAGGGCGGTGACACCGGGGAGCTGTTTTTT. Its protein is CASSRQGGDTGELFF. Filled out from reference TRBV5-1 and TRBJ2-2, the complete variable domain reads KAGVTQTPRYLIKTRGQQVTLSCSPISGHRSVSWYQQTPGQGLQFLFEYFSETQRNKGNFPGRFSGRQFSNSRSEMNVSTLELGDSALYLCASSRQGGDTGELFFGEGSRLTVL.

This clone is a singleton in its sample. The chain joins TRBV30 to TRBJ2-5, with 7 bases that match TRBD2. In germline, CDR1 is GTSNPN, CDR2 SVGIG (reference sequence). After removal of 4 bases from V and 5 bases from J, the junction contained 10 bases not matched to a gene. The CDR3 spans 14 residues. The CDR3 loop is CAWKRDSGRETQYF. The DNA of the CDR3 is TGTGCCTGGAAGCGGGACTCAGGGAGGGAGACCCAGTACTTC.

This clone appeared a few times. This chain connects TRBV19 to TRBJ1-5; the D is unclear. CDR3 length equals 15 residues. Germline V gives CDR1 LNHDA, CDR2 SQIVND (reference sequence). V shed 0 bases and J shed 3 bases, with 9 bases lying between them. Here the CDR3 DNA reads TGTGCCAGTAGTATAGAAGAAGCGATCAATCAGCCCCAGCATTTT. It specifies CASSIEEAINQPQHF.

V usage is TRBV28 and J usage is TRBJ2-7; unclear D gene. CDR3 length equals 12 residues. CDR1 and CDR2 (germline): MDHEN, SYDVKM. V lost 3 bases, J lost 6 bases, and 9 bases lay in between. The CDR3 loop is CASSLSGGEQYF. The CDR3 region has the DNA TGTGCCAGCAGTTTGTCCGGCGGCGAGCAGTACTTC.

The genes are TRBV27 and TRBJ2-5, with D maybe TRBD1 (5 bases). The V gene lost 4 bases and the J gene lost 2 bases, with 14 bases spanning the gap. Germline loops: CDR1 MNHEY, CDR2 SMNVEV (reference sequence). This CDR3 is 15 amino acids long. The CDR3 sequence: CASSWSQEPQETQYF. CDR3 in DNA: TGTGCCAGCAGTTGGTCACAGGAGCCACAAGAGACCCAGTACTTC.

V is TRBV2 and J is TRBJ1-4; D might be TRBD1 (5 bases). Trimming took off 4 bases at V and 4 bases at J, with 13 bases between the two ends. The germline V gene has CDR1 SNHLY and CDR2 FYNNEI. The CDR3 loop spans 15 amino acids. CDR3 nucleotides: TGTGCCAGCAGTGGGTCTTTGGGGCTTAATGAAAAACTGTTTTTT. Its protein is CASSGSLGLNEKLFF.

J is TRBJ2-7 and V is TRBV5-6; 7 nucleotides align to TRBD2. This CDR3 has 15 residues. Trimming cost V 2 bases and J 4 bases; bases outside gene matches: 9. Germline CDR1 reads SGHDT; CDR2 reads YYEEEE. CDR3 sequence (DNA): TGTGCCAGCAGCTTCTTCGGGAGCGGGAAGTACGAGCAGTACTTC. This sequence encodes CASSFFGSGKYEQYF.

Remarks on this clone: Other DNA sequences in the sample encode the same CDR3. The rearrangement uses TRBV5-6 and TRBJ2-7; 7 bases fit TRBD1. The CDR3 runs to 12 residues. Germline lookup yields CDR1 SGHDT and CDR2 YYEEEE. The V segment lost 0 bases and the J segment 6 bases; nucleotides outside the gene matches: 0. This CDR3 reads CASSLAGGEQYF. CDR3 DNA sequence: TGTGCCAGCAGCTTGGCAGGGGGCGAGCAGTACTTC. The complete variable domain, with remaining parts taken from reference TRBV5-6 and TRBJ2-7, reads DAGVTQSPTHLIKTRGQQVTLRCSPKSGHDTVSWYQQALGQGPQFIFQYYEEEERQRGNFPDRFSGHQFPNYSSELNVNALLLGDSALYLCASSLAGGEQYFGPGTRLTVT.

The chain employs TRBV5-1 and TRBJ2-3; 8 bases align to TRBD1. The CDR3 has 16 amino acids. V was pared by 4 bases and J by 4 bases, with 11 bases of the junction left unmatched. From germline, CDR1 is SGHRS and CDR2 YFSETQ. The CDR3 region has the DNA TGCGCCAGCAGCCCGATCGTGGCAGGGGGCTCAGATACGCAGTATTTT. As protein: CASSPIVAGGSDTQYF. The whole variable domain, filled in from reference TRBV5-1 and TRBJ2-3, reads KAGVTQTPRYLIKTRGQQVTLSCSPISGHRSVSWYQQTPGQGLQFLFEYFSETQRNKGNFPGRFSGRQFSNSRSEMNVSTLELGDSALYLCASSPIVAGGSDTQYFGPGTRLTVL.

The chain uses TRBV6-5 and TRBJ1-5, with D hard to call. The V gene's germline CDR1 is MNHEY and CDR2 SVGAGI. V was cut by 6 bases and J by 4 bases, with 10 bases left in between. This CDR3 region has 13 residues. In nucleotides, the CDR3 is TGTGCCAGCAGGCAGGACCTAAATCAGCCCCAGCATTTT. It yields the protein CASRQDLNQPQHF.

The gene calls are TRBV5-1 and TRBJ1-1; the match to TRBD1 covers 9 bases. This CDR3 is 15 amino acids long. J lost 5 bases, V lost 7 bases, and 12 bases had no gene match. Germline loops: CDR1 SGHRS, CDR2 YFSETQ. CDR3 loop: CASGKEQGAGTEAFF. The DNA for the CDR3 is TGCGCCAGCGGAAAGGAACAGGGGGCGGGTACTGAAGCTTTCTTT.

V and J are TRBV29-1 and TRBJ2-7; 12 positions match TRBD2. There are 13 residues in the CDR3. The V gene's germline CDR1 is SQVTM and CDR2 ANQGSEA. After removal of 5 bases from V and 2 bases from J, the junction contained 1 base not matched to a gene. This chain's CDR3 is CSVRLAGAYEQYF. As DNA, the CDR3 is TGCAGCGTTAGACTAGCGGGAGCCTACGAGCAGTACTTC.

The chain is built from TRBV4-3 and TRBJ2-7; D is unresolved. The V end was cut by 0 bases, the J end by 2 bases, with 14 bases between. This CDR3 is built from 16 residues. Germline CDR1 is LGHNA and CDR2 is YSLEER. This chain's CDR3 is CASSQDSAGTTYEQYF. The DNA of the CDR3 is TGCGCCAGCAGCCAAGATTCGGCCGGCACTACCTACGAGCAGTACTTC.

V usage is TRBV18 and J usage is TRBJ2-2, with 14 bases that match TRBD2. The CDR3 extends over 16 amino acids. Per the germline V gene, CDR1 is KGHSH and CDR2 is LQKENI. Trimming cost V 3 bases and J 12 bases; bases outside gene matches: 9. In DNA form, the CDR3 reads TGTGCCAGCTCACCGGCTGGGACTAGCGGGAGTCAAAAGCTGTTTTTT. Translation gives CASSPAGTSGSQKLFF.

This clone was seen just once. This CDR3 is also generated by other DNA sequences in the sample. The rearrangement joins TRBV5-1 to TRBJ2-7; TRBD1 is a possible D gene (6 bases). V was pared by 1 base and J by 3 bases, with 8 bases between. Germline loops: CDR1 SGHRS, CDR2 YFSETQ. CDR3 length: 13 amino acids. CDR3 region: CASSLKQGYEQYF. CDR3 coding DNA: TGCGCCAGCAGCTTGAAACAGGGCTACGAGCAGTACTTC.

To note about this clone: This same CDR3 is encoded by further DNA sequences in the sample. The chain carries TRBV11-3 and TRBJ2-2; D uncertain. This CDR3 has 12 residues. The V end was cut by 1 base, the J end by 8 bases, with 5 bases between. Germline V gene sequence: CDR1 SGHNT, CDR2 YENEEA. The CDR3 reads CASSLGVGELFF. As DNA, the CDR3 is TGTGCCAGCAGCTTAGGGGTTGGGGAGCTGTTTTTT. Looking up the rest from reference TRBV11-3 and TRBJ2-2 gives the full variable domain: EAGVVQSPRYKIIEKKQPVAFWCNPISGHNTLYWYLQNLGQGPELLIRYENEEAVDDSQLPKDRFSAERLKGVDSTLKIQPAELGDSAVYLCASSLGVGELFFGEGSRLTVL.

This clone was counted once. The chain carries TRBV4-1 and TRBJ1-4, with D perhaps matching TRBD1 (5 bases). Looked up from germline, CDR1 is MGHRA and CDR2 is YSYEKL. Between the trimmed V and J ends, which lost 0 bases and 0 bases, there was a span of 8 bases. CDR3 length: 16 amino acids. The CDR3 DNA reads TGCGCCAGCAGCCAAGAGCGGACAACAACTAATGAAAAACTGTTTTTT. This codes for CASSQERTTTNEKLFF.